This TCR beta chain was recorded in a study of blood T cell repertoires in COVID-19. About the study: The study drew acute and convalescent COVID-19 samples from the United States, Italy and Spain.

CDR1 is WNHNN and CDR2 is SYGVQD in the germline V gene (reference sequence). The CDR3 totals 13 residues. The germline V and J ends were trimmed by 0 bases and 10 bases, with 12 bases remaining between them. Original data processing: Reference gene primer amplification gave estimated nucleated cell counts. The assay was immunoSEQ multiplex PCR, and TCRdb's table has in-frame clones only and misses some. That table gives V, J and clone size, and the DNA gave D and trimming. Among roughly 120,000 clones listed, over 75% were seen once. The table lists this clone with a count of one. This chain links TRBV10-1 with TRBJ1-2; TRBD1 might be the D (5 bases). This clonotype originated in a man in his fifties or sixties with acute or convalescent COVID-19. Material for sequencing was peripheral blood. CDR3 nucleotide sequence: TGCGCCAGCAGTGAGTCGATGCAGGGTGACTACACCTTC. Protein sequence: CASSESMQGDYTF.